The 6 T cell receptor beta chains presented below share a single source sample, sequenced in a study of blood T cell repertoires in COVID-19. TCRdb keeps only in-frame clones here, not all; method: immunoSEQ multiplex PCR. The table shows tens of thousands of clones, with over 80% occurring only once. Source material: peripheral blood. The receptors here all came from a woman aged 80 or over with acute or convalescent COVID-19.

The chain employs TRBV5-1 and TRBJ2-1; perhaps TRBD2 as D (5 bases). V lost 3 bases, J lost 8 bases, and 21 bases lay in between. Germline assignment: CDR1 SGHRS and CDR2 YFSETQ. The CDR3 covers 16 residues. The CDR3 loop is CASSSLFTRSGDEQFF. CDR3 DNA sequence: TGCGCCAGCAGCTCCCTATTCACTAGGTCCGGCGATGAGCAGTTCTTC.

The chain uses TRBV5-1 and TRBJ2-7, with 7 bases fitting TRBD1. The CDR3 runs to 12 residues. The germline V gene encodes CDR1 SGHRS and CDR2 YFSETQ. Unmatched junction bases numbered 4, after V lost 5 bases and J lost 5 bases. In nucleotides, the CDR3 is TGCGCCAGCAGACAGGGGTTCGACGAGCAGTACTTC. Residues: CASRQGFDEQYF.

This clone was counted once. The rearrangement joins TRBV5-1 to TRBJ1-5; 8 bases fit TRBD1. The germline V gene has CDR1 SGHRS and CDR2 YFSETQ. V trimming: 4 bases; J trimming: 9 bases; junction bases outside the gene matches: 12. The CDR3 totals 15 residues. The CDR3 loop reads CASSPDGQGSTPQHF. Written as DNA, the CDR3 is TGCGCCAGCAGCCCCGACGGACAGGGCTCGACGCCCCAGCATTTT.

V gene TRBV9 combines with J gene TRBJ2-1, with D possibly TRBD2 on 5 matching bases. With 4 bases removed from V and 7 bases from J, the gap between germline ends came to 21 bases. The germline CDR1 and CDR2 sequences are SGDLS and YYNGEE. CDR3 size: 16 residues. This chain's CDR3 is CASSPRGAGHGNEQFF. CDR3 nucleotides: TGTGCCAGCAGCCCCCGGGGAGCAGGTCATGGGAATGAGCAGTTCTTC.

The chain combines TRBV11-2 with TRBJ1-1; 8 bases match TRBD1. The CDR3 totals 15 residues. The germline gives CDR1 SGHAT, CDR2 FQNNGV. J gave up 11 bases and V 0 bases, and 11 bases lay outside the gene matches. In DNA, the CDR3 is TGTGCCAGCAGCTTAGATTCACAGGGGGTCCTTGCTGCTTTCTTT. It specifies CASSLDSQGVLAAFF.

The chain recombines TRBV28 with TRBJ1-5; no clear D gene. The CDR3 length is 14 residues. Trimming removed 5 bases at V and 3 bases at J, with 11 bases between. Germline assignment: CDR1 MDHEN and CDR2 SYDVKM. The CDR3 here is CASSTSRVNQPQHF. The CDR3 coding sequence is TGTGCCAGCAGTACCTCGCGGGTCAATCAGCCCCAGCATTTT.